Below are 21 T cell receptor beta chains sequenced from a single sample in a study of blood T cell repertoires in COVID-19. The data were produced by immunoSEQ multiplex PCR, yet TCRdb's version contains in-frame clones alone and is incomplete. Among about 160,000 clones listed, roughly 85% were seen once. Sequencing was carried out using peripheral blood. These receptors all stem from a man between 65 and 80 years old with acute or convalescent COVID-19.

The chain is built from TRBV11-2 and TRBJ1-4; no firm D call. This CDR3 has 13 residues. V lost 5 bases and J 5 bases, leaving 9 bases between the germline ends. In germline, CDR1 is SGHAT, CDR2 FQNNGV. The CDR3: CASSLLQNEKLFF. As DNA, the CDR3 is TGTGCCAGCAGCCTATTACAGAATGAAAAACTGTTTTTT.

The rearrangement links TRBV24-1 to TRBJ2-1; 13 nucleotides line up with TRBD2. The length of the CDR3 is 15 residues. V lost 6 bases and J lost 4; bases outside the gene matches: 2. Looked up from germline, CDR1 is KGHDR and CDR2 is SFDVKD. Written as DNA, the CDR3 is TGTGCCACCAGTATGGGACTAGCGGGGTACAATGAGCAGTTCTTC. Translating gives CATSMGLAGYNEQFF.

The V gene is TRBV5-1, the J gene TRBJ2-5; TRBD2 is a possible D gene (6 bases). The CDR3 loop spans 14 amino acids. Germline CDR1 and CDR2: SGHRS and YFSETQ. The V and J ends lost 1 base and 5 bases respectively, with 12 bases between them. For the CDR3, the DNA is TGCGCCAGCAGCTTGACAACGGGAGTGGAGACCCAGTACTTC. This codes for CASSLTTGVETQYF.

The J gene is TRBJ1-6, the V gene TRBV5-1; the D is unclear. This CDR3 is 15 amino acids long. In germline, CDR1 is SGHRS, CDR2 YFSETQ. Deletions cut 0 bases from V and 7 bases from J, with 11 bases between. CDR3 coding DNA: TGCGCCAGCAGCTTGGACGGGGTTAAGAATTCACCCCTCCACTTT. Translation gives CASSLDGVKNSPLHF. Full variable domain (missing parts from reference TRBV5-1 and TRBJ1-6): KAGVTQTPRYLIKTRGQQVTLSCSPISGHRSVSWYQQTPGQGLQFLFEYFSETQRNKGNFPGRFSGRQFSNSRSEMNVSTLELGDSALYLCASSLDGVKNSPLHFGNGTRLTVT.

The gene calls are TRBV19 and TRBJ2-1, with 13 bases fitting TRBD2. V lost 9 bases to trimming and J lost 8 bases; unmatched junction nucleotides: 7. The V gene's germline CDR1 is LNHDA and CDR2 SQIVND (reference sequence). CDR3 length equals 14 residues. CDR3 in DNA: TGTGCCAGCACAGGGACTAGCGGGAACCATGAGCAGTTCTTC. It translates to CASTGTSGNHEQFF.

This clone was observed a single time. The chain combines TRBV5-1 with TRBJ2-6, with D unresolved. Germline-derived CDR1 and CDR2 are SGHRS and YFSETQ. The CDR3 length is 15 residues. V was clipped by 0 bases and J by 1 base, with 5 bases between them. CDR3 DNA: TGCGCCAGCAGCTTGGATGTATCTGGGGCCAACGTCCTGACTTTC. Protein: CASSLDVSGANVLTF.

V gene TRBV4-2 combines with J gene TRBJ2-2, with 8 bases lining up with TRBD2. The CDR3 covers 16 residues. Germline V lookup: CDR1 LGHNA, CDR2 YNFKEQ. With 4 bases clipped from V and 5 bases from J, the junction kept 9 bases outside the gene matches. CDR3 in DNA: TGTGCCAGCAGCCTGGGGTCTCAGCGGGAGACCGGGGAGCTGTTTTTT. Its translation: CASSLGSQRETGELFF.

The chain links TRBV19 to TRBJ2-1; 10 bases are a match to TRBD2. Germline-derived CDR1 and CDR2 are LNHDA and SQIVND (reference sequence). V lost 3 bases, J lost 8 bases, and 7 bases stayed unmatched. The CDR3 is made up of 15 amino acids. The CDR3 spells CASSIQASGSHEQFF. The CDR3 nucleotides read TGTGCCAGTAGTATTCAGGCTAGCGGGAGTCATGAGCAGTTCTTC.

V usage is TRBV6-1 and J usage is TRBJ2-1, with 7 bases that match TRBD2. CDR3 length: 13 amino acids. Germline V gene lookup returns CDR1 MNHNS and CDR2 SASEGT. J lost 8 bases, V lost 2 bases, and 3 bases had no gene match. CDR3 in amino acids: CASSELAVDEQFF. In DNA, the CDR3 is TGTGCCAGCAGTGAACTAGCGGTGGATGAGCAGTTCTTC.

CDR3 region: CASRALQETQYF. In nucleotides, the CDR3 is TGTGCCAGCAGAGCACTGCAAGAGACCCAGTACTTC. The chain links TRBV6-6 to TRBJ2-5; D is ambiguous. CDR3 length: 12 residues. The germline V and J ends were trimmed by 6 bases and 2 bases, with 7 bases remaining between them. Germline CDR1 MNHNY, CDR2 SVGAGI (reference sequence).

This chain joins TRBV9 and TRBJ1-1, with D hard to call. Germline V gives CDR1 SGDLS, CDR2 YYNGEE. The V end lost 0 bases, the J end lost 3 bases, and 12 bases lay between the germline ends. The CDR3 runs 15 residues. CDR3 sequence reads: CASSVGPQPHTEAFF. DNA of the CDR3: TGTGCCAGCAGCGTAGGGCCTCAACCACACACTGAAGCTTTCTTT.

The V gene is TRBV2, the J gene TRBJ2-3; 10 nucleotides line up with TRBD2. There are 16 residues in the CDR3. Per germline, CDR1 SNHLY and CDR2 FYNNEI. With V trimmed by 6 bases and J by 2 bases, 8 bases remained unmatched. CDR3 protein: CASSPGTSVYTDTQYF. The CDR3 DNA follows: TGTGCCAGCAGCCCCGGGACTAGCGTATACACAGATACGCAGTATTTT.

The CDR3 is CASSLPGQSNQPQHF. CDR3 nucleotides: TGTGCCAGCAGTCTACCGGGACAGAGCAATCAGCCCCAGCATTTT. The chain carries TRBV28 and TRBJ1-5; the match to TRBD1 covers 7 bases. Trimming removed 5 bases from V and 1 base from J; junction bases left unmatched: 5. Germline V gene lookup returns CDR1 MDHEN and CDR2 SYDVKM. The CDR3 contains 15 residues.

CDR3 nucleotide sequence: TGTGCCAGCAGCTTACACGTCCGGGACTGGGTCTCGGTGGAGCAGTTCTTC. As protein: CASSLHVRDWVSVEQFF. The genes are TRBV7-3 and TRBJ2-1, with D possibly TRBD2 on 6 matching bases. Trimming took 2 bases from V and 10 from J, leaving 24 bases between them. Germline V gene sequence: CDR1 SGHTA, CDR2 FQGTGA. This CDR3 is 17 amino acids long.

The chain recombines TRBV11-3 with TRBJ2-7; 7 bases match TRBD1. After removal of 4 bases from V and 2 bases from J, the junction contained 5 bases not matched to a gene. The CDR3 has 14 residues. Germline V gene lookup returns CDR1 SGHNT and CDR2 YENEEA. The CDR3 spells CASSSGQATYEQYF. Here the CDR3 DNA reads TGTGCCAGCAGCTCCGGACAGGCCACCTACGAGCAGTACTTC.

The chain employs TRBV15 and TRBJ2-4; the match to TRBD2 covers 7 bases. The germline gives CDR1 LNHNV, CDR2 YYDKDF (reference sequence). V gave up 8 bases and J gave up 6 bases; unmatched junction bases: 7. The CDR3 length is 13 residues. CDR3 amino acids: CATGEGGVNIQYF. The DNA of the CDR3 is TGTGCCACCGGGGAGGGAGGGGTAAACATTCAGTACTTC.

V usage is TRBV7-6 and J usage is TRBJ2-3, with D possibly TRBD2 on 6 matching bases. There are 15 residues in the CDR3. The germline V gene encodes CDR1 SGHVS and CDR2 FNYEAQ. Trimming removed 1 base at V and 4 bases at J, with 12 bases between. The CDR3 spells CASSLDGSRADTQYF. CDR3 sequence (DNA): TGTGCCAGCAGCTTAGACGGGAGTAGGGCAGATACGCAGTATTTT.

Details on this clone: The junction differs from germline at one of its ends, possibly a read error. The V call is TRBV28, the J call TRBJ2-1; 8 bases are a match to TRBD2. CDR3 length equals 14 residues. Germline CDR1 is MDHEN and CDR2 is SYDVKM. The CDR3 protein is CASSFPLGREELVF. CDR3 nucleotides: TGTGCCAGCAGTTTCCCCTTAGGGCGGGAGGAGTTGGTCTTC.

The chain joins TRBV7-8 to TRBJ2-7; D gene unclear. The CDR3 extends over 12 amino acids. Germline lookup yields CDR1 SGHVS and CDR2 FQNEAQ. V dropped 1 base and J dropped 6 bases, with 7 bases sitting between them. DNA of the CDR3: TGTGCCAGCAGCTTAGACTCCCCCGAGCAGTACTTC. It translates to CASSLDSPEQYF.

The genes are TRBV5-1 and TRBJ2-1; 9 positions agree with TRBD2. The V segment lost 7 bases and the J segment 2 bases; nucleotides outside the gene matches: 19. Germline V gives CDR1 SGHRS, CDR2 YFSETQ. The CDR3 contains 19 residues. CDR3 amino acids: CASRWDSSGIEYTYNEQFF. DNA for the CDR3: TGCGCCAGCCGATGGGACTCTAGCGGGATAGAATATACCTACAATGAGCAGTTCTTC.

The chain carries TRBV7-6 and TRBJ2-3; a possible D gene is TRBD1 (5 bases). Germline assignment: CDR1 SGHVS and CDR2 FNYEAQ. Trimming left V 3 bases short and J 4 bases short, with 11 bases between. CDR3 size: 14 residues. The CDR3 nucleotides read TGTGCCAGCAGCTTCTTAGGGGCCGCAGATACGCAGTATTTT. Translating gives CASSFLGAADTQYF.